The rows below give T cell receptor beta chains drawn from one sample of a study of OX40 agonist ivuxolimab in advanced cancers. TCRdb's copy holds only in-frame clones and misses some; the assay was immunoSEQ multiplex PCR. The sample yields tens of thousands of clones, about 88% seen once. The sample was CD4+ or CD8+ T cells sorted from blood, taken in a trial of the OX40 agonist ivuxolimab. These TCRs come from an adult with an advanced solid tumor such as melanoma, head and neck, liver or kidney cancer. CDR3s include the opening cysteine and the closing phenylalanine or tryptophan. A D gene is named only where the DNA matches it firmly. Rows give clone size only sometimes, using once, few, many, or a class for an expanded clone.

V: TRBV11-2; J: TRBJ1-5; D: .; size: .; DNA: TGTGCCAGCAGCTTAATGTCCAATCAGCCCCAGCATTTT; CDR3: CASSLMSNQPQHF
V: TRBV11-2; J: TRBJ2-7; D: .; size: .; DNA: TGTGCCAGCAGCTTCCGAGGGCTCGGCTCCTACGAGCAGTACTTC; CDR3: CASSFRGLGSYEQYF
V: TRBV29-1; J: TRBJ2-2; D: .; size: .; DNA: TGCAGCGTTGAAGGGCTGGGGGGGAACACCGGGGAGCTGTTTTTT; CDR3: CSVEGLGGNTGELFF
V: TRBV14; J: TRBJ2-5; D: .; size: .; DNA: TGTGCCAGCAGCCAAGAGAGGGTTGCGGAGACCCAGTACTTC; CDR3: CASSQERVAETQYF
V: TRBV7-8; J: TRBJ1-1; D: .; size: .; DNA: TGTGCCAGCAGCTTAGCGGGGGGGAGGGCGACTGAAGCTTTCTTT; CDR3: CASSLAGGRATEAFF
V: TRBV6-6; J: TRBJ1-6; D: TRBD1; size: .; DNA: TGTGCCAGCAGTTCCGGGACAGCTAATTCACCCCTCCACTTT; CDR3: CASSSGTANSPLHF
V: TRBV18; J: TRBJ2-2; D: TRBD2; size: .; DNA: TGTGCCAGCTCACCACGGGGGACTAGCGGGGACACCGGGGAGCTGTTTTTT; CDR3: CASSPRGTSGDTGELFF
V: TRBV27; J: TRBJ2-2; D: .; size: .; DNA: TGTGCCAGCAGAGCCTGGCGGCGCCTTACCCCCGGGGAGCTGTTTTTT; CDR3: CASRAWRRLTPGELFF
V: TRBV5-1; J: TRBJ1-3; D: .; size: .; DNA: TGCGCCAGCAGCCCCAGTGTCTCTGGAAACACCATATATTTT; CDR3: CASSPSVSGNTIYF
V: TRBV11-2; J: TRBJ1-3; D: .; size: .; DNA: TGTGCCAGCAGCCAAGGAATTCACTCTGGAAACACCATATATTTT; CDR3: CASSQGIHSGNTIYF
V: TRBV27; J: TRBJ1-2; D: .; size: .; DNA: TGTGCCAGCAGTCGGGCAGGGTTGTATGGCTACACCTTC; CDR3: CASSRAGLYGYTF
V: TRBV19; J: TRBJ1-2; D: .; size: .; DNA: TGTGCCAGTAGGAGCAGGGGCCGCTCCGGTGGTGGTAACTATGGCTACACCTTC; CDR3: CASRSRGRSGGGNYGYTF
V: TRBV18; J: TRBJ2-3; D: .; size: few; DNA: TGTGCCAGCTCACCACTGGGGGGCACTAGCACAGATACGCAGTATTTT; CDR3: CASSPLGGTSTDTQYF
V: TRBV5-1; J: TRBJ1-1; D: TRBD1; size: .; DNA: TGCGCCAGCAGCGTAGGACAGGGGCACACTGAAGCTTTCTTT; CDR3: CASSVGQGHTEAFF
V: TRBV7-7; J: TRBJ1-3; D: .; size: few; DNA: TGTGCTAGCAGCTACGGGCCGACAGGCTCTGGAAACACCATATATTTT; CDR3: CASSYGPTGSGNTIYF
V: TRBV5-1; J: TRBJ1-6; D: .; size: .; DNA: TGCGCCAGCAGCTTGGAGAGAGATTCACCCCTCCACTTT; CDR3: CASSLERDSPLHF
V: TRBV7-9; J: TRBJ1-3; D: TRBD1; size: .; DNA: TGTGCCAGCAGCATTGACAGGGTGGCTGGAAACACCATATATTTT; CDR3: CASSIDRVAGNTIYF
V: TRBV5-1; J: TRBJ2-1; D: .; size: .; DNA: TGCGCCAGCAGCTTCGGGACTCAGACCTACAATGAGCAGTTCTTC; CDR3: CASSFGTQTYNEQFF
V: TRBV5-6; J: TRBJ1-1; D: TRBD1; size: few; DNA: TGTGCCAGCAGCCCTTGGGACAGGGTAGCTAAAGCTTTCTTT; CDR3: CASSPWDRVAKAFF
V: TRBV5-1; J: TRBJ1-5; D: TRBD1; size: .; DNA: TGCGCCAGCAGCTTGGCCCCGACAGGGGATAGCAATCAGCCCCAGCATTTT; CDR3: CASSLAPTGDSNQPQHF
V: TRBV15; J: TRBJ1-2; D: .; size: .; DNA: TGTGCCACCAGCAGCCGGAGTAAGGGGGACTATGGCTACACCTTC; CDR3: CATSSRSKGDYGYTF
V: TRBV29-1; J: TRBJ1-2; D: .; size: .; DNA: TGCAGCGTTGGGGGGGTTAACTATGGCTACACCTTC; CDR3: CSVGGVNYGYTF
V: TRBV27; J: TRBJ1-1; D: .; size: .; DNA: TGTGCCAGCAGTCCCAACAGGGTTAGCACTGAAGCTTTCTTT; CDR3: CASSPNRVSTEAFF
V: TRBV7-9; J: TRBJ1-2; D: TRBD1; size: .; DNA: TGTGCCAGCAGCGCGGGGTGGACAGGGTACGGCTACACCTTC; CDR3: CASSAGWTGYGYTF
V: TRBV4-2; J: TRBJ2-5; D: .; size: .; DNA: TGTGCCAGCAGCCCCAGGCTGGGGACCGGACAAGAGACCCAGTACTTC; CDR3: CASSPRLGTGQETQYF
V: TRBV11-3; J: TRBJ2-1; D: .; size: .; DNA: TGTGCCAGCAGCTTAGATGCAGGGAATAGCAATGAGCAGTTCTTC; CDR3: CASSLDAGNSNEQFF
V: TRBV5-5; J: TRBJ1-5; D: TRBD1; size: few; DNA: TGTGCCAGCAGCAAAACAGGGGGAACGGGTCAGCCCCAGCATTTT; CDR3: CASSKTGGTGQPQHF
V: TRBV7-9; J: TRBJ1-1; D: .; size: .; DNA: TGTGCCAGCATGCCCGTGGGGGCTGAAGCTTTCTTT; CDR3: CASMPVGAEAFF